The next 24 T cell receptor beta chains were all read from a single sample in a study of T cells in localized non-small cell lung cancer. Libraries were prepared by immunoSEQ multiplex PCR; TCRdb keeps only in-frame clonotypes and omits some of them. In the table there are over 50,000 clones, 75% to 90% of which are singletons. Here the sequenced sample was peripheral blood mononuclear cells, taken before any cancer treatment. The receptors were gathered from a man aged 40 to 70 with stage III lung adenocarcinoma.

The V and J genes are TRBV7-9 and TRBJ2-5, with 9 bases that match TRBD1. Germline loops: CDR1 SEHNR, CDR2 FQNEAQ (reference sequence). This CDR3 region has 14 residues. V was clipped by 5 bases and J by 4 bases; unmatched bases: 5. CDR3 amino acids: CASSHDRGGETQYF. The CDR3 coding sequence is TGTGCCAGCAGCCATGACAGGGGGGGAGAGACCCAGTACTTC.

The chain combines TRBV19 with TRBJ2-7; D is perhaps TRBD1 (5 bases). Trimming cost V 3 bases and J 2 bases, with 11 bases left between them. Germline V gives CDR1 LNHDA, CDR2 SQIVND (reference sequence). This CDR3 is built from 14 residues. Here the CDR3 DNA reads TGTGCCAGTAGTATCCTCCAGGGCCCCTACGAGCAGTACTTC. Translation: CASSILQGPYEQYF.

CDR3: CSVEGQGLMDTQYF. In DNA, the CDR3 is TGCAGCGTTGAAGGTCAGGGCTTGATGGATACGCAGTATTTT. The chain uses TRBV29-1 and TRBJ2-3; TRBD1 might be the D (5 bases). The CDR3 is made up of 14 amino acids. CDR1 is SQVTM, CDR2 ANQGSEA, per germline. Trimming took off 1 base at V and 6 bases at J, with 14 bases between the two ends.

V and J are TRBV4-3 and TRBJ2-3, with TRBD2 identical over 9 bases. Looked up from germline, CDR1 is LGHNA and CDR2 is YSLEER. This CDR3 has 18 amino acids. V trimming: 0 bases; J trimming: 6 bases; junction bases outside the gene matches: 13. The chain's CDR3 is CASSQDYKRGAGGDTQYF. CDR3 bases: TGCGCCAGCAGCCAAGATTACAAGCGGGGGGCCGGTGGGGATACGCAGTATTTT.

The CDR3 nucleotides are TGCGCCAGCAGCTTAGTAGGACAGGGTACCGAAAAACTGTTTTTT. This codes for CASSLVGQGTEKLFF. The chain is built from TRBV5-1 and TRBJ1-4; TRBD1 matches at 8 bases. J gave up 8 bases and V 2 bases, and 8 bases lay outside the gene matches. The CDR3 is 15 amino acids. Looked up from germline, CDR1 is SGHRS and CDR2 is YFSETQ. Drawing the rest from reference TRBV5-1 and TRBJ1-4, the complete variable domain is KAGVTQTPRYLIKTRGQQVTLSCSPISGHRSVSWYQQTPGQGLQFLFEYFSETQRNKGNFPGRFSGRQFSNSRSEMNVSTLELGDSALYLCASSLVGQGTEKLFFGSGTQLSVL.

This rearrangement joins TRBV18 to TRBJ1-2; tentative D call: TRBD1 (5 bases). Germline loops: CDR1 KGHSH, CDR2 LQKENI. The germline V and J ends were trimmed by 2 bases and 3 bases, with 7 bases remaining between them. CDR3 size: 13 residues. CDR3 coding DNA: TGTGCCAGCTCACCAGGGACGGACTATGGCTACACCTTC. It yields the protein CASSPGTDYGYTF.

V is TRBV5-1 and J is TRBJ2-1; 7 positions agree with TRBD2. The CDR3 totals 15 residues. In germline, CDR1 is SGHRS, CDR2 YFSETQ. The V and J ends lost 4 bases and 0 bases, in that order; junction bases with no gene match: 4. CDR3 sequence (DNA): TGCGCCAGCAGCATGAGCGGGACCTCCTACAATGAGCAGTTCTTC. The encoded protein is CASSMSGTSYNEQFF. The variable domain in full, with the rest retrieved from reference TRBV5-1 and TRBJ2-1, is KAGVTQTPRYLIKTRGQQVTLSCSPISGHRSVSWYQQTPGQGLQFLFEYFSETQRNKGNFPGRFSGRQFSNSRSEMNVSTLELGDSALYLCASSMSGTSYNEQFFGPGTRLTVL.

V and J are TRBV5-4 and TRBJ2-4, with D hard to call. This CDR3 is 14 amino acids long. Germline loops: CDR1 SGHNT, CDR2 YYREEE (reference sequence). V was cut by 0 bases and J by 7 bases, with 11 bases left in between. CDR3 nucleotides: TGTGCCAGCAGCTTGGATGGTACGAGGAACATTCAGTACTTC. Its protein is CASSLDGTRNIQYF.

This chain connects TRBV6-6 to TRBJ1-1; TRBD1 might be the D (6 bases). Germline CDR1 is MNHNY and CDR2 is SVGAGI (reference sequence). This CDR3 has 14 residues. The V end was cut by 7 bases, the J end by 2 bases, with 14 bases between. CDR3 in DNA: TGTGCCAGCAATCTAAGGACAGACAACACTGAAGCTTTCTTT. Amino acids: CASNLRTDNTEAFF.

This clone was seen only a few times. V gene TRBV4-2 combines with J gene TRBJ1-1; D possibly corresponds to TRBD1 (5 bases). This CDR3 comprises 16 residues. Germline values: CDR1 LGHNA, CDR2 YNFKEQ. V was clipped by 1 base and J by 4 bases, with 16 bases between them. The CDR3 region has the DNA TGTGCCAGCAGCCAAGTGGGGGAGAAACTCGGCACTGAAGCTTTCTTT. As protein: CASSQVGEKLGTEAFF.

The V call is TRBV10-2, the J call TRBJ1-5, with 8 nucleotides matching TRBD1. Germline V gene data show CDR1 as WSHSY and CDR2 as SAAADI. With 4 bases clipped from V and 0 bases from J, the junction kept 8 bases outside the gene matches. This CDR3 region has 17 residues. The CDR3 reads CASSGTGGDYSNQPQHF. In nucleotides, the CDR3 is TGCGCCAGCAGTGGTACAGGGGGTGACTATAGCAATCAGCCCCAGCATTTT.

This sequence joins TRBV25-1 and TRBJ1-2; D is possibly TRBD1 (5 bases). The CDR3 runs 13 residues. From germline, CDR1 is MGHDK and CDR2 SYGVNS. The germline V and J ends were trimmed by 6 bases and 4 bases, with 12 bases remaining between them. CDR3: CASSLDSGYGYTF. CDR3 nucleotides: TGTGCCAGCAGCCTCGACAGCGGCTATGGCTACACCTTC.

The rearrangement joins TRBV6-6 to TRBJ2-7, with D perhaps matching TRBD2 (5 bases). The CDR3 has 11 residues. Looked up from germline, CDR1 is MNHNY and CDR2 is SVGAGI (reference sequence). Trimming removed 5 bases at V and 8 bases at J, with 10 bases between. The CDR3 reads CASSLGVKQYF. The CDR3 DNA is TGTGCCAGCAGTCTCGGGGTTAAGCAGTACTTC.

This clone was recorded only once. The chain employs TRBV9 and TRBJ2-3; tentative D call: TRBD1 (5 bases). CDR3 length: 12 amino acids. The germline gives CDR1 SGDLS, CDR2 YYNGEE. The ends were cut back, 7 bases at V and 2 bases at J, with 8 bases in the middle. The CDR3 coding sequence is TGTGCCAGCGGGGCTTTCACAGATACGCAGTATTTT. This codes for CASGAFTDTQYF.

The chain carries TRBV29-1 and TRBJ1-1, with D uncertain. CDR1 and CDR2 (germline): SQVTM, ANQGSEA. This CDR3 is 12 amino acids long. V dropped 2 bases and J dropped 1 base, with 5 bases sitting between them. The CDR3 coding sequence is TGCAGCGTTGAATACTCGAACACTGAAGCTTTCTTT. Translating gives CSVEYSNTEAFF.

The chain recombines TRBV27 with TRBJ2-1; the D gene is possibly TRBD2 (6 bases). Germline V gene sequence: CDR1 MNHEY, CDR2 SMNVEV (reference sequence). This CDR3 region has 14 residues. Between the trimmed V and J ends, which lost 6 bases and 10 bases, there was a span of 19 bases. Written as DNA, the CDR3 is TGTGCCAGCAGGGAGTTGACTTTGCGGGGAGAGCAGTTCTTC. Translating gives CASRELTLRGEQFF.

The chain couples TRBV5-6 to TRBJ2-6; D gene ambiguous. This CDR3 spans 15 amino acids. V lost 2 bases, J lost 1 base, and 7 bases lay in between. Germline V gene sequence: CDR1 SGHDT, CDR2 YYEEEE. CDR3 in amino acids: CASSFRGSGANVLTF. CDR3 DNA: TGTGCCAGCAGCTTTAGAGGTTCTGGGGCCAACGTCCTGACTTTC.

This chain's CDR3 is CASAGAGVVETQYF. The CDR3 DNA is TGTGCCAGCGCCGGAGCGGGGGTTGTGGAGACCCAGTACTTC. This sequence joins TRBV2 and TRBJ2-5; 8 positions match TRBD2. V lost 8 bases, J lost 5 bases, and 10 bases stayed unmatched. CDR3 size: 14 residues. Germline CDR1 is SNHLY and CDR2 is FYNNEI. Together with reference TRBV2 and TRBJ2-5, the CDR3 gives the full variable domain: EPEVTQTPSHQVTQMGQEVILRCVPISNHLYFYWYRQILGQKVEFLVSFYNNEISEKSEIFDDQFSVERPDGSNFTLKIRSTKLEDSAMYFCASAGAGVVETQYFGPGTRLLVL.

The chain carries TRBV11-2 and TRBJ2-7; tentatively, D is TRBD2 (6 bases). V was shortened by 4 bases and J by 2 bases, with 21 bases between the two germline ends. This CDR3 is 17 amino acids long. CDR1 SGHAT and CDR2 FQNNGV come from the germline V gene. The CDR3 DNA reads TGTGCCAGCAGCTCCCTCGGTTCGGGAGACCCCACCTACGAGCAGTACTTC. Translated, it gives CASSSLGSGDPTYEQYF.

The chain recombines TRBV7-6 with TRBJ2-2; D call uncertain. V lost 4 bases and J lost 4, with 7 bases in between. The CDR3 totals 13 residues. Germline V CDR1 and CDR2: SGHVS, FNYEAQ. The CDR3 DNA reads TGTGCCAGCAGCTCACGGGTCACCGGGGAGCTGTTTTTT. Translated, it gives CASSSRVTGELFF.

The J gene is TRBJ2-5, the V gene TRBV29-1; 7 bases map to TRBD1. From germline, CDR1 is SQVTM and CDR2 ANQGSEA. The CDR3 consists of 16 residues. V lost 5 bases, J lost 0 bases, and 12 bases stayed unmatched. The CDR3 nucleotides are TGCAGCGTTTCTCTACCCGGGACAGCGTACCAAGAGACCCAGTACTTC. Residues: CSVSLPGTAYQETQYF.

This chain links TRBV14 with TRBJ2-7; 12 bases align to TRBD2. This CDR3 spans 16 amino acids. Trimming took 4 bases from V and 2 from J; bases not matched to a gene: 6. Per the germline V gene, CDR1 is SGHDN and CDR2 is FVKESK. This CDR3 reads CASSPWTSGTTYEQYF. CDR3 coding DNA: TGTGCCAGCAGCCCTTGGACTAGCGGGACGACCTACGAGCAGTACTTC.

The chain uses TRBV7-9 and TRBJ2-2; the D is unclear. Germline lookup yields CDR1 SEHNR and CDR2 FQNEAQ (reference sequence). The CDR3 contains 14 residues. V shed 1 base and J shed 1 base, with 4 bases lying between them. CDR3 sequence (DNA): TGTGCCAGCAGCTTAGAGGTGAACACCGGGGAGCTGTTTTTT. Protein sequence: CASSLEVNTGELFF. Based on the CDR3 plus reference TRBV7-9 and TRBJ2-2, the full variable domain is DTGVSQNPRHKITKRGQNVTFRCDPISEHNRLYWYRQTLGQGPEFLTYFQNEAQLEKSRLLSDRFSAERPKGSFSTLEIQRTEQGDSAMYLCASSLEVNTGELFFGEGSRLTVL.

The V call is TRBV5-1, the J call TRBJ2-5; maybe TRBD1 (6 bases). The J call may be in error: the DNA end matches TRBJ2-7 better. The CDR3 extends over 15 amino acids. CDR1 is SGHRS, CDR2 YFSETQ, per germline. CDR3 residues: CASSLSGGAGFEQYF. CDR3 bases: TGCGCCAGCAGCCTTAGTGGGGGCGCCGGCTTCGAGCAGTACTTC.